This TCR beta chain was retrieved from a study of blood T cell repertoires in COVID-19. Looking at the study overall: COVID-19 samples collected from the United States, Italy and Spain covered acute and convalescent phases.

Germline assignment: CDR1 LNHDA and CDR2 SQIVND (reference sequence). Trimming left V 7 bases short and J 5 bases short, with 15 bases between. CDR3 length: 13 residues. Per the original methods: The authors estimated nucleated cell counts from reference gene primer amplification. The repertoire was sequenced with immunoSEQ multiplex PCR; TCRdb's copy has only in-frame clones and lacks some. V and J calls and clone size are as listed in that table; D and trimming were resolved from the DNA. The table shows 150,000 to 200,000 clones, with about 82% occurring only once. The sample comprised peripheral blood. This rearrangement joins TRBV19 to TRBJ2-7; D gene uncertain. The source is a woman aged 25-40 years with acute or convalescent COVID-19. CDR3 nucleotides: TGTGCCAGTAATTCAGGCCGCTCGAACGAGCAGTACTTC. It codes for CASNSGRSNEQYF.